A selection of T cell receptor beta chains follows, all from one sample in a study of blood T cells in healthy people across ages. TCRdb redid the calling of the 5' RACE reads with MiXCR, one entry per CDR3 protein. The data hold some 730,000 distinct CDR3 sequences, with about a fifth observed a single time. Sequencing was carried out using blood. The receptors were sampled from a man in his 70s in good health. The CDR3 runs from the conserved cysteine through the conserved F or W. Each record gives: V gene, clone size, D gene, J gene, CDR3 DNA, CDR3 protein. The D gene is left open where the match is weak. Clone size appears in some rows only: once, few, many, or a class for an expanded clone.

v_call: TRBV7-9; clone_size: many; d_call: -; j_call: TRBJ1-2; cdr3_nt: TGTGCCAGCAGCTTAGTCCGGCAAAATGGCTACACCTTC; cdr3_aa: CASSLVRQNGYTF
v_call: TRBV7-3; clone_size: few; d_call: TRBD2; j_call: TRBJ2-3; cdr3_nt: TGTGCCAGCAGCGCAGGACTAGCGGGGGAGAGGGGAACAGATACGCAGTATTTT; cdr3_aa: CASSAGLAGERGTDTQYF
v_call: TRBV7-2; clone_size: -; d_call: -; j_call: TRBJ1-2; cdr3_nt: TGTGCCAGCAGACGACAGATAGCTAACTATGGCTACACCTTC; cdr3_aa: CASRRQIANYGYTF
v_call: TRBV14; clone_size: -; d_call: TRBD2; j_call: TRBJ2-1; cdr3_nt: TGTGCCAGCAGCATAGCGGGAGTTCTCTACAATGAGCAGTTCTTC; cdr3_aa: CASSIAGVLYNEQFF
v_call: TRBV4-1; clone_size: -; d_call: -; j_call: TRBJ1-2; cdr3_nt: TGCGCCAGCAGCCAAGTGGGGGAGGACGGCTATGGCTACACCTTC; cdr3_aa: CASSQVGEDGYGYTF
v_call: TRBV5-1; clone_size: many; d_call: TRBD1; j_call: TRBJ1-5; cdr3_nt: TGTGCCAGCAGCCTCGGGACAGGGAGGAATCAGCCCCAGCATTTT; cdr3_aa: CASSLGTGRNQPQHF
v_call: TRBV6-6; clone_size: -; d_call: -; j_call: TRBJ2-1; cdr3_nt: TGTGCCAGCAGTTACTCCTTTGAAGGCTTCGATGAGCAGTTCTTC; cdr3_aa: CASSYSFEGFDEQFF
v_call: TRBV24-1; clone_size: few; d_call: -; j_call: TRBJ2-3; cdr3_nt: TGTGCCACCAGTGACCCGCCCCAGACAGATACGCAGTATTTT; cdr3_aa: CATSDPPQTDTQYF
v_call: TRBV9; clone_size: -; d_call: -; j_call: TRBJ2-1; cdr3_nt: TGTGCCAGCAGCTTTCAAGGACAGTCCGATGAGCAGTTCTTC; cdr3_aa: CASSFQGQSDEQFF
v_call: TRBV20-1; clone_size: -; d_call: -; j_call: TRBJ1-5; cdr3_nt: TGCAGTGCTAGAGGACAAAATAGCAATCAGCCCCAGCATTTT; cdr3_aa: CSARGQNSNQPQHF
v_call: TRBV11-2; clone_size: -; d_call: -; j_call: TRBJ2-1; cdr3_nt: TGTGCCAGCAGCCACCGGACAGAGTCCTACAATGAGCAGTTCTTC; cdr3_aa: CASSHRTESYNEQFF
v_call: TRBV25-1; clone_size: few; d_call: TRBD1; j_call: TRBJ1-6; cdr3_nt: TGTGCCAGCAGACGGACAGGGGATAATTCACCCCTCCACTTT; cdr3_aa: CASRRTGDNSPLHF
v_call: TRBV5-5; clone_size: few; d_call: TRBD1; j_call: TRBJ1-2; cdr3_nt: TGTGCCAGCAGCCTAGGACAGGACCTTAACTATGGCTACACCTTC; cdr3_aa: CASSLGQDLNYGYTF
v_call: TRBV7-8; clone_size: -; d_call: -; j_call: TRBJ2-5; cdr3_nt: TGTGCCAGCAGCTTCCGCGGGACAGCAAACCAAGAGACCCAGTACTTC; cdr3_aa: CASSFRGTANQETQYF
v_call: TRBV29-1; clone_size: few; d_call: -; j_call: TRBJ1-4; cdr3_nt: TGCAGCGCACTAGACAGTCCACTCGAAAAACTGTTTTTT; cdr3_aa: CSALDSPLEKLFF
v_call: TRBV29-1; clone_size: few; d_call: -; j_call: TRBJ1-2; cdr3_nt: TGCAGCGTTGGGGGGGGACGCCTCTATGGCTACACCTTC; cdr3_aa: CSVGGGRLYGYTF
v_call: TRBV20-1; clone_size: few; d_call: TRBD2; j_call: TRBJ2-5; cdr3_nt: TGCAGTGCCACGGGACTAGCGGGGGTAGAGACCCAGTACTTC; cdr3_aa: CSATGLAGVETQYF
v_call: TRBV7-9; clone_size: -; d_call: TRBD1; j_call: TRBJ2-4; cdr3_nt: TGTGCCAGCAGCTTTTGGACAGGGGGCGGGAAAAACATTCAGTACTTC; cdr3_aa: CASSFWTGGGKNIQYF
v_call: TRBV5-1; clone_size: -; d_call: -; j_call: TRBJ2-3; cdr3_nt: TGCGCCAGCAGCCCTGGGGTGGGGACCAAAAGGACAGATACGCAGTATTTT; cdr3_aa: CASSPGVGTKRTDTQYF
v_call: TRBV7-9; clone_size: -; d_call: -; j_call: TRBJ2-3; cdr3_nt: TGTGCCAGCAGCCAAGACGGCCATCGCACAGATACGCAGTATTTT; cdr3_aa: CASSQDGHRTDTQYF
v_call: TRBV9; clone_size: many; d_call: -; j_call: TRBJ2-5; cdr3_nt: TGTGCCAGCAGCTCCCAAGGAGGGTACCAGGAGACCCAGTACTTC; cdr3_aa: CASSSQGGYQETQYF
v_call: TRBV6-5; clone_size: many; d_call: -; j_call: TRBJ2-7; cdr3_nt: TGTGCCAGCAGTTACTCGCAGGGCGCCTACGAGCAGTACTTC; cdr3_aa: CASSYSQGAYEQYF
v_call: TRBV20-1; clone_size: once; d_call: -; j_call: TRBJ1-6; cdr3_nt: TGCAGTGCTAGGGTCCAGGGTGGGACCTATAATTCACCCCTCCACTTT; cdr3_aa: CSARVQGGTYNSPLHF
v_call: TRBV29-1; clone_size: few; d_call: TRBD1; j_call: TRBJ1-2; cdr3_nt: TGCAGCTCTTGGACAGGATCTATGTCTGGCGGCTACACCTTC; cdr3_aa: CSSWTGSMSGGYTF
v_call: TRBV6-5; clone_size: -; d_call: -; j_call: TRBJ1-1; cdr3_nt: TGTGCCAGCAGTCGGAAGGTAGTAGAGAACACTGAAGCTTTCTTT; cdr3_aa: CASSRKVVENTEAFF
v_call: TRBV15; clone_size: -; d_call: -; j_call: TRBJ1-2; cdr3_nt: TGTGCCACCAGCAGGGGCAGAAGCGCCTATGGCTACACCTTC; cdr3_aa: CATSRGRSAYGYTF
v_call: TRBV14; clone_size: few; d_call: TRBD2; j_call: TRBJ2-7; cdr3_nt: TGTGCCAGCAGCCAAGGTCCACCGGGACTAGCGAAAGGCTACGAGCAGTACTTC; cdr3_aa: CASSQGPPGLAKGYEQYF
v_call: TRBV5-6; clone_size: -; d_call: -; j_call: TRBJ1-5; cdr3_nt: TGTGCCAGCAGCTTGGGGAATCAGAATCAGCCCCAGCATTTT; cdr3_aa: CASSLGNQNQPQHF
v_call: TRBV9; clone_size: -; d_call: -; j_call: TRBJ1-6; cdr3_nt: TGTGCCAGCAGCGTAGTCTCGGACCTATCACCCCTCCACTTT; cdr3_aa: CASSVVSDLSPLHF
v_call: TRBV18; clone_size: -; d_call: -; j_call: TRBJ2-1; cdr3_nt: TGTGCCAGCTCACCTATCCAGGGGAGCTCCTACAATGAGCAGTTCTTC; cdr3_aa: CASSPIQGSSYNEQFF
v_call: TRBV7-8; clone_size: few; d_call: TRBD2; j_call: TRBJ2-2; cdr3_nt: TGTGCCAGCAGCTTCCGCGGACTAGCCCCCGGGGAGCTGTTTTTT; cdr3_aa: CASSFRGLAPGELFF
v_call: TRBV7-2; clone_size: -; d_call: TRBD1; j_call: TRBJ2-5; cdr3_nt: TGTGCCAGCAGCTTGTCGGGACAGGGATTCACGGGGCAGTACTTC; cdr3_aa: CASSLSGQGFTGQYF
v_call: TRBV7-2; clone_size: -; d_call: -; j_call: TRBJ2-7; cdr3_nt: TGTGCCAGCAGGCATACCGGGACGGGGGACTACGAGCAGTACTTC; cdr3_aa: CASRHTGTGDYEQYF
v_call: TRBV6-6; clone_size: few; d_call: -; j_call: TRBJ1-4; cdr3_nt: TGTGCCAGCAGTTACTCGGGAGTTGGGGAAAAACTGTTTTTT; cdr3_aa: CASSYSGVGEKLFF
v_call: TRBV18; clone_size: few; d_call: -; j_call: TRBJ1-2; cdr3_nt: TGTGCCAGCTCACCTCAAACGGGAGACGGGGGCTACACCTTC; cdr3_aa: CASSPQTGDGGYTF
v_call: TRBV11-2; clone_size: -; d_call: -; j_call: TRBJ2-1; cdr3_nt: TGTGCCGGCAGCTTCCGTCAGCGCTCAGTCTACAATGAGCAGTTCTTC; cdr3_aa: CAGSFRQRSVYNEQFF
v_call: TRBV30; clone_size: few; d_call: -; j_call: TRBJ1-2; cdr3_nt: TGTGCCTGGAGAGGAGGGGGACAAGTCTATGGCTACACCTTC; cdr3_aa: CAWRGGGQVYGYTF
v_call: TRBV3-1; clone_size: many; d_call: -; j_call: TRBJ2-5; cdr3_nt: TGTGCCAGCAGCCCCTTCGAAGAGACCCAGTACTTC; cdr3_aa: CASSPFEETQYF
v_call: TRBV18; clone_size: -; d_call: TRBD1; j_call: TRBJ1-4; cdr3_nt: TGTGCCAGCTCACGGGGGACAGGGGGCCGGATTGAAAAACTGTTTTTT; cdr3_aa: CASSRGTGGRIEKLFF
v_call: TRBV14; clone_size: few; d_call: -; j_call: TRBJ1-4; cdr3_nt: TGTGCCAGCAGCCAAGTGAGGGTGGCAAATGAAAAACTGTTTTTT; cdr3_aa: CASSQVRVANEKLFF
v_call: TRBV25-1; clone_size: many; d_call: -; j_call: TRBJ2-7; cdr3_nt: TGTGCCAGCAGTGAATCAGGTACTCAGGGCGAGCAGTACTTC; cdr3_aa: CASSESGTQGEQYF